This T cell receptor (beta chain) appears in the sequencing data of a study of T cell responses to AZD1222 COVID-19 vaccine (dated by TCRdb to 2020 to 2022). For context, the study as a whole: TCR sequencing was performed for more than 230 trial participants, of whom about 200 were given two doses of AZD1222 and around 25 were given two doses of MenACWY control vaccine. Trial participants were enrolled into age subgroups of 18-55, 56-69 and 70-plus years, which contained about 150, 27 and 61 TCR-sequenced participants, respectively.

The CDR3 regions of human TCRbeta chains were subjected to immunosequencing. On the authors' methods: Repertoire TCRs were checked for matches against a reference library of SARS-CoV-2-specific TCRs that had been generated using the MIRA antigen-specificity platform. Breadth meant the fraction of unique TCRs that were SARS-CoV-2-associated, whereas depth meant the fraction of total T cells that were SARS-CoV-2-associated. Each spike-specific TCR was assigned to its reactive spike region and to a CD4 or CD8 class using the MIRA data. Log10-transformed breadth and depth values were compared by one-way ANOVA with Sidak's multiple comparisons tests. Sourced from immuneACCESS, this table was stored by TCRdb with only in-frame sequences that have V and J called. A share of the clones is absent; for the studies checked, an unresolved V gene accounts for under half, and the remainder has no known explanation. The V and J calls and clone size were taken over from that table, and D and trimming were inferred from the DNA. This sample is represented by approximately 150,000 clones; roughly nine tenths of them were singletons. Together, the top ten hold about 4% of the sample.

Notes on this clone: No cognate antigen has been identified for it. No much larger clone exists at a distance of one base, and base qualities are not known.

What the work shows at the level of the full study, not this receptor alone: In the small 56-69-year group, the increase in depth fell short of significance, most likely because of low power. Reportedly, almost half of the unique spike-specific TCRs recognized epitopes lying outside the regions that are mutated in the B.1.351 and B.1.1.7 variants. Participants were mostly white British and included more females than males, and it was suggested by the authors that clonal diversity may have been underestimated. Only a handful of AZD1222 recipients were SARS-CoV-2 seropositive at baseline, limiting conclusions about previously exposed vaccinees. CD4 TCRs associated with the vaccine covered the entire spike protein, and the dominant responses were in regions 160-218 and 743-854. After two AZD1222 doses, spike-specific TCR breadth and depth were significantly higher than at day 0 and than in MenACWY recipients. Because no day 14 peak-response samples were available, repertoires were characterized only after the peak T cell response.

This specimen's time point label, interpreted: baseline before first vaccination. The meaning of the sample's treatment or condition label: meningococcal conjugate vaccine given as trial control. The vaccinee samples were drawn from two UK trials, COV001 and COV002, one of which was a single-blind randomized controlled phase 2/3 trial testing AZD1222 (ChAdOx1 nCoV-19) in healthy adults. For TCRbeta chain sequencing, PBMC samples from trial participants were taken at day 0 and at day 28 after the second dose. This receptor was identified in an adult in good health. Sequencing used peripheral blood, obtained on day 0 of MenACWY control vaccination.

CDR3 region: CASSLSGTSAYNEQFF. The DNA sequence follows: TGTGCCAGCAGCCTATCGGGGACTAGCGCTTACAATGAGCAGTTCTTC. The chain couples TRBV9 to TRBJ2-1; 10 bases in between match TRBD2. Via the germline V gene, CDR1 is SGDLS and CDR2 YYNGEE. Here V drops 4 bases and J drops 4 bases, and the junction holds 8 bases not matched to any gene. From the cysteine through the phenylalanine, the CDR3 covers 16 amino acids. Solely the CDR3 DNA is kept, with 48 bases framed from the first base.